This TCR beta chain was recorded in a study of CD8+ T cells in alopecia areata. Concerning this clone: Its antigen is as yet unknown.

Per the germline V gene, CDR1 is LNHDA and CDR2 is SQIVND (reference sequence). Between the trimmed V and J ends, which lost 3 bases and 1 base, there was a span of 9 bases. This CDR3 spans 14 amino acids. Overall study results and limits: With patients, TCR sharing proved less clear than in mice, a difference possibly related to HLA.

RNA extraction was followed by reverse transcription into cDNA, which acted as the sequencing template. Sequenced by immunoSEQ multiplex PCR; TCRdb stores in-frame clones only, minus some. The table shows a few hundred thousand clones, with more than 55% occurring only once. This receptor was taken from a human donor in good health. The sequencing sample was made of CD8+ T cells sorted from blood. The J gene is TRBJ1-2, the V gene TRBV19; D gene ambiguous. CDR3 bases: TGTGCCAGTAGTATCAGCTCCGATAACTATGGCTACACCTTC. This encodes CASSISSDNYGYTF.